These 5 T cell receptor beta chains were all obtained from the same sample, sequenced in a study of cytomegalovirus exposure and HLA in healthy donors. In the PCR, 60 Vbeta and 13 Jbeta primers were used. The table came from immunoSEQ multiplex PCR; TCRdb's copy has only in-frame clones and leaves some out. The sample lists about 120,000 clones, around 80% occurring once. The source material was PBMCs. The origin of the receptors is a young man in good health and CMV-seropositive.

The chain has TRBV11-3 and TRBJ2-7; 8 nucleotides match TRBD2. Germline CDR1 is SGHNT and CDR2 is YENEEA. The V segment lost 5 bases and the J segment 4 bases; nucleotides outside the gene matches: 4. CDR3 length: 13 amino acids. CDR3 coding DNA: TGTGCCAGCAGCGCCCGCGGGGGGTACGAGCAGTACTTC. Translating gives CASSARGGYEQYF. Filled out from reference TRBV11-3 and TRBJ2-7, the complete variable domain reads EAGVVQSPRYKIIEKKQPVAFWCNPISGHNTLYWYLQNLGQGPELLIRYENEEAVDDSQLPKDRFSAERLKGVDSTLKIQPAELGDSAVYLCASSARGGYEQYFGPGTRLTVT.

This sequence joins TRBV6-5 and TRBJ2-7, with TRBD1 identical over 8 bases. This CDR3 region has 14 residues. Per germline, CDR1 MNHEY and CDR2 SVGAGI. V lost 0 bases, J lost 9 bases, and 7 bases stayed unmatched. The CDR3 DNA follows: TGTGCCAGCAGTTACTCGAGGACAGGGTTCGGGCAGTACTTC. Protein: CASSYSRTGFGQYF.

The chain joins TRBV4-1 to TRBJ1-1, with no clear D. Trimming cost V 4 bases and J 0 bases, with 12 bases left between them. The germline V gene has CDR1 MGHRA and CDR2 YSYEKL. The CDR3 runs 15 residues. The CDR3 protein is CASSPPPGMNTEAFF. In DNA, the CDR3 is TGCGCCAGCAGCCCACCACCCGGGATGAACACTGAAGCTTTCTTT.

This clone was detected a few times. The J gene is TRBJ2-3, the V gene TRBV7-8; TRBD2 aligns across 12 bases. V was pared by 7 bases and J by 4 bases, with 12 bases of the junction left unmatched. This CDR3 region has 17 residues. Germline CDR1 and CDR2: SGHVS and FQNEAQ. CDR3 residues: CASTPGLAGPRPDTQYF. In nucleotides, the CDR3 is TGTGCCAGCACCCCTGGACTAGCGGGACCCCGACCAGATACGCAGTATTTT.

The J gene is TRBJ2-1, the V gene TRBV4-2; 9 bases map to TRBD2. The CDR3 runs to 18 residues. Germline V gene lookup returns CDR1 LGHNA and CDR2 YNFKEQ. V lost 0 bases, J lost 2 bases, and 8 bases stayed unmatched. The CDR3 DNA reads TGTGCCAGCAGCCAAGAGAGCGTGCTAGCGGGGACCTACAATGAGCAGTTCTTC. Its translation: CASSQESVLAGTYNEQFF.